The clone carrying this T cell receptor (beta chain) was seen a few times. Its antigen is currently unknown. Each sorted fraction was over 95% pure. The sequenced template was cDNA made from the entire isolated RNA. The average read count of naive, central memory and regulatory T cell samples was approximately 3.5 million. The table came from immunoSEQ multiplex PCR; TCRdb's copy has only in-frame clones and leaves some out. The sample lists about 660,000 clones, over 12% occurring once. This entry is derived from a study of beta chain features in type 1 diabetes. Study-wide results and caveats: The naive, central memory and Treg TCRB repertoires looked more alike in patients than they did in healthy donors. High-TCR-expressing cells could be over-represented by cDNA sequencing. Moderate yet significant TCRB CDR3 shortening was seen in Type 1 diabetes patients in all four CD4+ subsets.

The CDR3 is made up of 14 amino acids. V lost 5 bases to trimming and J lost 5 bases, with 16 bases between them. The germline CDR1 and CDR2 sequences are MNHEY and SVGAGI. This clonotype originated in a man aged 18 to 29 with type 1 diabetes. This sequence joins TRBV6-5 and TRBJ2-7; TRBD1 is a possible D gene (6 bases). The sequenced sample was naive CD4+ T cells from blood. The CDR3 reads CASSPSFGQNEQYF. Here the CDR3 DNA reads TGTGCCAGCAGTCCTTCATTCGGACAGAACGAGCAGTACTTC.